This record looks at one T cell receptor (beta chain) sequence and its context. Its antigen is unknown. Germline CDR1 ENHRY, CDR2 SYGVKD. This CDR3 comprises 13 residues. V was clipped by 7 bases and J by 9 bases; unmatched bases: 9. All trial patients relapsed after autologous stem cell transplantation. Patients reached a best response of complete response, partial response or progressive disease. This sample is drawn from a study of PD-1 blockade in classical Hodgkin lymphoma. Notes on the study in general: At C4D1, TCR diversity had climbed significantly for CD4+ cells, though not for CD8+ cells. Individuals who commenced nivolumab within less than 1 year of ASCT were excluded. Healthy donors were reported to have higher baseline TCR diversity than newly diagnosed patients.

Some clones are missing from TCRdb's copy, which holds only in-frame ones; the method was immunoSEQ multiplex PCR. The sample records some 96,000 clones, roughly 84% being singletons. The chain recombines TRBV10-3 with TRBJ2-5; 9 positions match TRBD1. The TCR sequence derives from a human donor with classical Hodgkin lymphoma. The sequenced sample was peripheral blood mononuclear cells (PBMCs), obtained at baseline. As DNA, the CDR3 is TGTGCCATCACCGAGGGACAGGGTCAGGCCCAGTACTTC. It translates to CAITEGQGQAQYF.